What follows are 18 T cell receptor beta chains derived from one specimen sequenced in a study of T cell responses to AZD1222 COVID-19 vaccine. Repertoires were generated with immunoSEQ multiplex PCR, while TCRdb's copy carries only in-frame clones and drops some. The data contain roughly 180,000 clones, around 88% of them seen just once; the ten biggest clones take up more than 0.4%. Sample: peripheral blood, taken on day 0 of AZD1222 vaccination. Every receptor here comes from an adult in good health.

The gene calls are TRBV10-3 and TRBJ2-5, with D possibly TRBD2 on 5 matching bases. CDR1 and CDR2 (germline): ENHRY, SYGVKD. V gave up 3 bases and J gave up 8 bases, with 13 bases separating them. This CDR3 has 13 amino acids. CDR3 DNA: TGTGCCATCAGTGAAGCACTAGATTCCACCCAGTACTTC. It is translated as CAISEALDSTQYF.

The V call is TRBV7-9, the J call TRBJ1-5, with D perhaps matching TRBD1 (6 bases). Germline CDR1 is SEHNR and CDR2 is FQNEAQ (reference sequence). The V gene lost 1 base and the J gene lost 0 bases, with 10 bases spanning the gap. This CDR3 comprises 16 residues. CDR3 region: CASSLGQVYSNQPQHF. The DNA for the CDR3 is TGTGCCAGCAGCTTAGGACAGGTTTATAGCAATCAGCCCCAGCATTTT.

V is TRBV7-3 and J is TRBJ2-7, with D perhaps matching TRBD2 (5 bases). Trimming removed 1 base at V and 4 bases at J, with 14 bases between. The CDR3 has 15 residues. Germline lookup yields CDR1 SGHTA and CDR2 FQGTGA. The CDR3 region is CASSLSTGRAYEQYF. CDR3 in DNA: TGTGCCAGCAGCTTAAGTACCGGGCGGGCGTACGAGCAGTACTTC. The variable domain in full, completed from reference TRBV7-3 and TRBJ2-7, reads GAGVSQTPSNKVTEKGKYVELRCDPISGHTALYWYRQSLGQGPEFLIYFQGTGAADDSGLPNDRFFAVRPEGSVSTLKIQRTERGDSAVYLCASSLSTGRAYEQYFGPGTRLTVT.

This clone appeared a few times. V and J are TRBV5-1 and TRBJ1-6; a weak D match, TRBD1 (6 bases). V lost 5 bases and J lost 9, with 15 bases in between. Per the germline V gene, CDR1 is SGHRS and CDR2 is YFSETQ. CDR3 length: 14 residues. The CDR3 here is CASRLTGKGSPLHF. For the CDR3, the DNA is TGCGCCAGCAGGCTAACAGGGAAGGGTTCACCCCTCCACTTT. Full variable domain (remainder filled in from reference TRBV5-1 and TRBJ1-6): KAGVTQTPRYLIKTRGQQVTLSCSPISGHRSVSWYQQTPGQGLQFLFEYFSETQRNKGNFPGRFSGRQFSNSRSEMNVSTLELGDSALYLCASRLTGKGSPLHFGNGTRLTVT.

The chain employs TRBV5-1 and TRBJ2-1; 10 bases align to TRBD2. The CDR3 is 16 amino acids. The germline gives CDR1 SGHRS, CDR2 YFSETQ. Trimming took 1 base from V and 4 from J; bases not matched to a gene: 5. The CDR3 reads CASSLPSGGLYNEQFF. CDR3 in DNA: TGCGCCAGCAGCTTGCCTAGCGGGGGACTTTACAATGAGCAGTTCTTC.

The V gene is TRBV6-2 or TRBV6-3, the J gene TRBJ2-5, with D possibly TRBD1 on 5 matching bases. V dropped 0 bases and J dropped 0 bases, with 14 bases sitting between them. Germline V gene data show CDR1 as MNHEY and CDR2 as SVGEGT. The CDR3 has 17 amino acids. The CDR3 nucleotides read TGTGCCAGCAGTTACTCGGGGCCGACGGCGTACCAAGAGACCCAGTACTTC. This codes for CASSYSGPTAYQETQYF.

This chain links TRBV24-1 with TRBJ2-1; a possible D gene is TRBD1 (5 bases). Per the germline V gene, CDR1 is KGHDR and CDR2 is SFDVKD. V lost 5 bases, J lost 4 bases, and 14 bases lay in between. This CDR3 is built from 15 residues. This chain's CDR3 is CATSVQGQSYNEQFF. The CDR3 nucleotides are TGTGCCACCAGTGTGCAGGGCCAGAGTTACAATGAGCAGTTCTTC.

This clone has more than one count but fewer than ten. V is TRBV3-1 (or the pseudogene TRBV3-2) and J is TRBJ1-5; no firm D call. Germline V gives CDR1 LGHDT, CDR2 YNNKEL (reference sequence). This CDR3 spans 14 amino acids. Trimming stripped 1 base from V and 6 bases from J, with 10 bases between. CDR3 loop: CASSQGGMGQPQHF. CDR3 nucleotide sequence: TGTGCCAGCAGCCAAGGGGGAATGGGTCAGCCCCAGCATTTT.

The V call is TRBV10-2, the J call TRBJ2-1; 10 nucleotides line up with TRBD1. The V segment lost 8 bases and the J segment 3 bases; nucleotides outside the gene matches: 4. Germline loops: CDR1 WSHSY, CDR2 SAAADI. The CDR3 length is 14 residues. DNA for the CDR3: TGCGCCAGCTCGGACAGGGGGGACTACAATGAGCAGTTCTTC. Protein: CASSDRGDYNEQFF.

V and J are TRBV18 and TRBJ1-4, with D unclear. Trimming removed 0 bases at V and 0 bases at J, with 8 bases between. There are 16 residues in the CDR3. CDR1 is KGHSH and CDR2 is LQKENI in the germline V gene. CDR3 DNA: TGTGCCAGCTCACCACCGTCGGGAACAACTAATGAAAAACTGTTTTTT. Residues: CASSPPSGTTNEKLFF.

This chain joins TRBV6-5 and TRBJ1-2; TRBD1 might be the D (6 bases). This CDR3 has 14 residues. Germline V lookup: CDR1 MNHEY, CDR2 SVGAGI. Deletions cut 6 bases from V and 4 bases from J, with 15 bases between. CDR3 sequence reads: CASRDSPAVYGYTF. For the CDR3, the DNA is TGTGCCAGCAGGGACAGCCCTGCGGTCTATGGCTACACCTTC.

The rearrangement links TRBV5-1 to TRBJ2-3; tentatively, D is TRBD2 (5 bases). Germline lookup yields CDR1 SGHRS and CDR2 YFSETQ. CDR3 length equals 14 residues. The V end was cut by 4 bases, the J end by 0 bases, with 9 bases between. CDR3 amino acids: CASSPRTSTDTQYF. CDR3 nucleotide sequence: TGCGCCAGCAGCCCCCGGACTAGCACAGATACGCAGTATTTT.

The chain is built from TRBV5-3 and TRBJ2-3; D remains ambiguous. TRBV5-3 is an ORF for which the function is uncertain. The V and J ends lost 0 bases and 4 bases respectively, with 12 bases between them. The CDR3 totals 15 residues. CDR3 loop: CARSLAVSPSDTQYF. The CDR3, as DNA: TGTGCCAGAAGCTTGGCGGTGAGCCCCTCAGATACGCAGTATTTT.

The V gene is TRBV9, the J gene TRBJ2-1, with TRBD1 as a possible D gene (6 bases). The ends were cut back, 5 bases at V and 9 bases at J, with 15 bases in the middle. The CDR3 totals 13 residues. CDR1 SGDLS and CDR2 YYNGEE come from the germline V gene. Written as DNA, the CDR3 is TGTGCCAGCAGTCCAGGGGAAAACTTTGAGCAGTTCTTC. This translates into CASSPGENFEQFF.

This chain connects TRBV4-1 to TRBJ1-5; no definite D call. The CDR3 has 15 amino acids. V was trimmed by 0 bases and J by 6 bases, leaving 12 bases between them. Germline CDR1 reads MGHRA; CDR2 reads YSYEKL. The CDR3 spells CASSQEAVRFQPQHF. The CDR3 coding sequence is TGCGCCAGCAGCCAAGAGGCGGTCAGGTTTCAGCCCCAGCATTTT.

The J gene is TRBJ1-5, the V gene TRBV12-3 or TRBV12-4, with 7 bases lining up with TRBD1. The trim removed 10 bases at V and 1 base at J, leaving 4 bases unmatched. CDR3 length equals 13 residues. CDR3 region: CATAGGSNQPQHF. CDR3 nucleotides: TGTGCCACGGCAGGGGGGAGCAATCAGCCCCAGCATTTT.

The rearrangement uses TRBV10-3 and TRBJ2-7; TRBD1 matches at 9 bases. This CDR3 is built from 16 residues. V dropped 7 bases and J dropped 0; count of bases not matched to a gene: 10. Germline V lookup: CDR1 ENHRY, CDR2 SYGVKD. CDR3 loop: CAIMGAGTGSSYEQYF. The CDR3 nucleotides are TGTGCCATCATGGGGGCCGGGACAGGGAGCTCCTACGAGCAGTACTTC.

Only one count was recorded for this clone. The chain joins TRBV7-2 to TRBJ2-7, with 7 bases fitting TRBD2. CDR1 is SGHTA and CDR2 is FQGNSA in the germline V gene. The CDR3 contains 15 residues. J was trimmed by 3 bases and V by 4 bases; bases with no gene match: 9. The CDR3 coding sequence is TGTGCCAGCAGCTCCCTCCGGGGGGACCTCTACGAGCAGTACTTC. It translates to CASSSLRGDLYEQYF.